Reported below is one T cell receptor (beta chain). No cognate antigen has been identified for it. No base qualities exist here, and no much larger clone lies one base off it. The record originates from a study of cytomegalovirus exposure and HLA in healthy donors (dated by TCRdb to 2015 to 2018). General notes on the study: An earlier analysis of approximately 640 of the donors reported about 250 Gb of sequence data and roughly 100 million unique TCR beta sequences from 150 million to 200 million T cells. Rather than drawing on any new phenotypic data, the later analysis identified candidate immune exposures from TCR beta sequences and the way those sequences occurred across donors. The genetic ancestry cluster associated with self-reported Caucasian donors included 80% to 90% of the 300 to 450 genotyped donors. The study aimed to test whether signatures of past pathogen exposure could be identified by cataloging public T cell receptors. Across around 400 genotyped donors of the cohort, an average of approximately 200,000 unique TCR beta nucleotide sequences per donor were sequenced, and around 20% of those sequences were non-productive. HLA typing included class I and class II loci at four-digit resolution. An early release covering just under 650 HLA-typed donors comprised about 300 gigabases of sequencing data and about 90 million unique TCR sequences. A separate validation cohort of roughly 110 different subjects was used in addition to the roughly 640-subject first cohort. Using immunosequencing, the study profiled T cell repertoires from 550 to 750 subjects and related those repertoires to cytomegalovirus serostatus. To decide whether each TCR beta V gene segment behaved as functional or pseudogenic, an earlier analysis of fewer than 750 of the donors relied on high-throughput TCR beta sequencing. A handful of DR-DQ haplotypes were handled as single units for association and clustering because linkage in the cohort was strong. A later analysis re-analyzed previously published TCR beta repertoires from roughly 600 donors and added high-resolution HLA genotyping to study TCR occurrence patterns. High-throughput TCR immunosequencing, statistical association of individual TCRs with disease status, and machine learning were combined to predict cytomegalovirus infection status. All discovery cohort repertoires had been generated using a single sequencing platform. Typing coverage varied by locus: about 629-640 donors for A, B, C, DRB1 and DQB1; roughly 560 for DQA1; some 610 for DPA1; approximately 470 for DPB1. A later genetic analysis used genome-wide SNP genotypes for 398 of the 666 donors, treating that subset as a discovery cohort. Alongside the repertoire data, information on donor age, sex, ethnicity and CMV serostatus was compiled.

The CDR3, from cysteine to phenylalanine, totals 17 residues. Just CDR3 DNA is preserved here, 51 bases in frame from base 1. The germline V gene sets CDR1 to WSHSY and CDR2 to SAAADI. Trimming takes 0 bases from V and 0 bases from J, and the germline ends sit 14 bases apart. The library was prepared using the immunoSEQ multiplex PCR assay. A mixture of 60 forward primers for TCR Vbeta segments and 13 reverse primers for TCR Jbeta segments was used in the multiplex PCR. A multiplex PCR assay on genomic DNA amplified the CDR3 region of rearranged TCR beta genes. The Illumina HiSeq System was used to sequence the amplified TCR beta libraries as 87-base-pair reads. Concerning the study's data processing: In a later analysis, around 80 million unique TCR beta chains were counted across the approximately 670 repertoires, and roughly 11 million of these chains were shared by at least two donors. To remove PCR and sequencing errors, raw reads were error-corrected and collapsed into unique sequences using a nearest-neighbor algorithm that merged closely related sequences. Alignment of CDR3 sequences to IMGT reference sequences was used to assign V, D and J gene segments. For a sequence to be retained, a match of at least six nucleotides was required to both a V gene segment and a J gene segment. Rearrangements were classified as productive when the CDR3 lacked stop codons and remained in frame with V and J, and all other rearrangements were classified as non-productive. Following IMGT convention, CDR3 was defined as the stretch from the second conserved V-encoded cysteine to the conserved J-encoded phenylalanine. The earlier analysis of about 590 of the donors excluded sequences that lacked an unambiguous match to a single V gene segment. An earlier analysis of 550 to 650 of the donors classified V segments as functional when productive rearrangements were above 56.7% and as segregating when the standard deviation between donors was above 5%. To diagnose cytomegalovirus status from the catalog of TCR beta chain sequences, a statistical classification framework was built. In a later analysis, TCR nucleotide sequences were compared against IMGT/GENE-DB human TR gene sequences so that V and J genes could be assigned. In a later analysis, CDR3 sequences and most-parsimonious VDJ recombination scenarios were assigned using the TCRdist pipeline. In a later analysis, every TCR beta chain was defined by the combination of its CDR3 amino acid sequence and its V-gene family, and reads without a unique V-gene family were dropped. As a way to deal with suspected cross-contamination and a sequencing artifact, a later analysis dropped 450 to 600 nucleotide sequences that were highly shared and had low generation probability. A later analysis calculated a clonal expansion index for each public chain from normalized within-repertoire ranks of inferred template counts. Generation probabilities in a later analysis came from a VDJ recombination model fitted to out-of-frame rearrangements, and those results were checked against IGoR. Hypergeometric tests were used in a later analysis to score TCR-TCR, TCR-HLA and TCR-CMV co-occurrence, with a repertoire-size bias correction applied to the TCR pairs. In a later analysis, false discovery rates were estimated by permuting HLA or CMV assignments 20 times. In a later analysis, co-occurring TCRs were grouped using DBSCAN, and TCRdist sequence similarity was added for clustering within HLA-allele-positive subsets. Repertoires with fewer than 30,000 or more than 120,000 public chains were left out of co-occurrence clustering, as were about five repertoires with anomalous nucleotide sharing. This immuneACCESS table, as held by TCRdb, lists in-frame sequences with V and J called but not all clones. Of the missing ones, under half trace to an unresolved V gene in checked studies; the others have no known cause. V and J calls and clone size are given by that table; D and trimming were obtained from the DNA. The sample contains 100,000 to 120,000 clones, about three quarters of them found a single time. In total, the top ten clones hold over 2.5% of the sample.

The cohort consisted of hundreds of healthy bone marrow donors. All cohort members were sampled while nominally healthy, although unrecorded immune exposures were likely present. The donor was CMV seropositive and was included in the group of about 290 seropositive cohort members. Every donor gave a peripheral blood sample, and the peripheral blood mononuclear cells from that sample were used for TCR beta sequencing. The Qiagen DNeasy Blood Extraction Kit was used to extract genomic DNA from the blood cell samples. The research as a whole found: A later genetic analysis associated a missense DCLRE1C variant with V-gene and J-gene trimming of TCR beta chains, and an independent cohort replicated the association. Over 15 rarely observed V segments, including chromosome 9 orphons, were excluded from the earlier analysis of some 590 of the donors because counts were too low. The only immune exposure information available for the cohort was CMV serostatus. A few of the identified cytomegalovirus-associated TCR beta chains were confirmed in vitro to be specific for cytomegalovirus antigens. In this cohort, only TCR beta chains were sequenced, and detectable features were limited by the absence of alpha or paired-chain data. In an earlier analysis of 587 of the donors, most TCR beta V segments appeared in productive rearrangements about 90% or about 30% of the time, broadly matching IMGT annotations. Sequencing depth was assumed to be roughly uniform across donors in the presence/absence analyses, though that assumption may not hold. The authors suggested that the approach could potentially be extended to other disease states and immunological phenotypes. Across donors, most TCR sequences were observed very rarely, whereas some public TCRs were present in many individuals. When HLA alleles, especially DR and DQ, strongly co-occurred, TCR associations were difficult to assign to individual alleles. A later analysis found that most CMV-associated TCR beta chains appeared HLA-restricted, with HLA associations seemingly driven largely by CMV exposure. The 87-base-pair reads could not distinguish some IMGT-functional V segments, including TRBV6-2 and TRBV6-3, so those segments were excluded. In a later analysis, several top co-occurrence clusters were reported to appear linked to parvovirus B19, influenza, CMV and Epstein-Barr virus. Because HLA typing was missing for some donors at each locus, association tests included only the typed subset. The classifier was reported to diagnose cytomegalovirus status with high specificity and sensitivity in both the original cohort and the validation cohort. In the study, about 150 TCR beta chains were listed as associated with cytomegalovirus. Linkage disequilibrium might explain the correlated functional status among segregating V segments, but an unknown experimental factor could not be ruled out. A later analysis associated 16,951 TCR beta sequences with specific HLA alleles at a false discovery rate of 0.05. A group of highly shared sequence variants was considered likely to be a technical artifact of the sequencing pipeline. A further reported finding was that TCR beta sequences accurately predicted the HLA-A and HLA-B alleles for most subjects in the first cohort. In a later analysis, TCR association rates were found to vary across HLA loci, with the most associated TCRs seen for DRB1 alleles and the fewest for HLA-C alleles. A later analysis found that HLA-associated TCR beta chains were more clonally expanded and had lower generation probabilities than equally common non-associated chains. A later genetic analysis reported fewer N-insertions in productive TCRs among donors in an Asian-associated ancestry cluster than the roughly 700-donor mean.

This chain is built from TRBV10-2 and TRBJ1-1; TRBD1 is perhaps the D gene, given 6 matching bases. The TCR sequence derives from a woman aged 55-69 years in good health and CMV-seropositive. Material: PBMCs. CDR3 reads: CASSESGPGQLNTEAFF. In nucleotides, the sequence is TGCGCCAGCAGTGAGTCGGGCCCTGGACAGCTGAACACTGAAGCTTTCTTT.